The rows below give T cell receptor beta chains drawn from one sample of a study of a mutant IDH1 vaccine in newly diagnosed glioma. Measured with immunoSEQ multiplex PCR; TCRdb has only the in-frame clones, and not every one. The data show about 66,000 clones, with around 85% seen just once and over 2.5% held by the top ten. The material was PBMCs, obtained from a glioma patient treated with radiotherapy, temozolomide or both. The receptors stem from a man aged 30-40 years with glioma. CDR3s include the opening cysteine and the closing phenylalanine or tryptophan. The D gene is left open where the match is weak. Clone size is shown for a subset of rows, as once, few, many or a class of expanded clone.

size | J | V | D | CDR3 | DNA
- | TRBJ2-2 | TRBV15 | TRBD1 | CATSRDRTGSTGELFF | TGTGCCACCAGCAGAGATCGGACAGGGAGCACCGGGGAGCTGTTTTTT
- | TRBJ1-5 | TRBV6-5 | - | CASGLTGYPPQHF | TGTGCCAGCGGACTAACAGGGTACCCGCCCCAGCATTTT
- | TRBJ2-1 | TRBV7-8 | TRBD2 | CASSSPRRTSGGPPNEQFF | TGTGCCAGCAGCTCCCCACGACGGACTAGCGGGGGGCCCCCCAATGAGCAGTTCTTC
- | TRBJ1-1 | TRBV5-1 | - | CASSLERVNTEAFF | TGCGCCAGCAGCTTGGAACGGGTGAACACTGAAGCTTTCTTT
few | TRBJ1-1 | TRBV7-9 | - | CASSSGYTEAFF | TGTGCCAGCAGCTCAGGTTACACTGAAGCTTTCTTT
once | TRBJ1-1 | TRBV5-1 | - | CASSLGWNTEAFF | TGCGCCAGCAGCTTGGGCTGGAACACTGAAGCTTTCTTT
once | TRBJ2-7 | TRBV25-1 | - | CASSSDTSYEQYF | TGTGCCAGCAGTTCAGATACCTCCTACGAGCAGTACTTC
few | TRBJ1-1 | TRBV9 | - | CASSVAHRDTEAFF | TGTGCCAGCAGCGTAGCTCACAGGGACACTGAAGCTTTCTTT
- | TRBJ2-4 | TRBV5-6 | - | CASSSTGSANIQYF | TGTGCCAGCAGCTCCACAGGGTCCGCAAACATTCAGTACTTC
- | TRBJ2-5 | TRBV5-1 | - | CASSFVGAQETQYF | TGCGCCAGCAGCTTTGTAGGCGCACAAGAGACCCAGTACTTC
- | TRBJ2-3 | TRBV14 | - | CASSQVDLFSSTDTQYF | TGTGCCAGCAGCCAAGTAGACTTGTTCTCTAGCACAGATACGCAGTATTTT
- | TRBJ2-1 | TRBV9 | TRBD2 | CASSVGTGGVEEQFF | TGTGCCAGCAGCGTAGGAACCGGGGGGGTAGAAGAGCAGTTCTTC
- | TRBJ1-6 | TRBV28 | - | CASSFGLRNSPLHF | TGTGCCAGCAGTTTTGGCCTGAGAAATTCACCCCTCCACTTT
once | TRBJ2-1 | TRBV4-1 | TRBD2 | CASSQLGLAGGPINEQFF | TGCGCCAGCAGCCAACTCGGACTAGCGGGGGGGCCTATCAATGAGCAGTTCTTC
few | TRBJ1-5 | TRBV7-2 | - | CASSWGGPGQPQHF | TGTGCCAGCAGCTGGGGCGGTCCGGGTCAGCCCCAGCATTTT
- | TRBJ2-1 | TRBV19 | TRBD1 | CASSPRGQGAYNEQFF | TGTGCCAGTAGTCCCCGGGGGCAGGGGGCTTACAATGAGCAGTTCTTC
few | TRBJ1-5 | TRBV29-1 | - | CSVEEREGQPQHF | TGCAGCGTTGAAGAAAGGGAAGGGCAGCCCCAGCATTTT
- | TRBJ2-7 | TRBV4-2 | TRBD2 | CASSQEGASGGSEQYF | TGTGCCAGCAGCCAAGAGGGGGCTAGCGGGGGTAGCGAGCAGTACTTC
- | TRBJ1-6 | TRBV5-1 | - | CASSLDGRNYNSPLHF | TGCGCCAGCAGCTTGGACGGACGGAACTATAATTCACCCCTCCACTTT
- | TRBJ1-2 | TRBV28 | - | CASSSGDRYTF | TGTGCCAGCAGTTCGGGGGATCGCTACACCTTC
once | TRBJ1-2 | TRBV5-1 | TRBD1 | CASSTGQGATNYGYTF | TGCGCCAGCAGCACGGGACAGGGGGCGACGAACTATGGCTACACCTTC
once | TRBJ2-3 | TRBV6-6 | - | CASGAEADTQYF | TGTGCCAGCGGGGCGGAGGCAGATACGCAGTATTTT
- | TRBJ1-2 | TRBV29-1 | - | CSVDLGSSYGYTF | TGCAGCGTTGATTTGGGAAGTTCCTATGGCTACACCTTC
- | TRBJ2-7 | TRBV19 | - | CASSIMSGSYEQYF | TGTGCCAGTAGTATAATGTCAGGCTCCTACGAGCAGTACTTC
once | TRBJ2-1 | TRBV5-8 | TRBD2 | CASSVVLILAGANNEQFF | TGTGCCAGCAGCGTTGTCCTCATTTTAGCGGGGGCCAACAATGAGCAGTTCTTC
- | TRBJ1-6 | TRBV7-9 | - | CASSLAGATSPLHF | TGTGCCAGCAGCTTAGCAGGGGCTACTTCACCCCTCCACTTT
- | TRBJ2-5 | TRBV5-1 | - | CASSLYREQETQYF | TGCGCCAGCAGCTTGTACAGGGAACAAGAGACCCAGTACTTC
few | TRBJ1-1 | TRBV18 | TRBD1 | CASSKGQGVNTEAFF | TGTGCCAGCTCAAAGGGACAGGGAGTGAACACTGAAGCTTTCTTT
- | TRBJ2-7 | TRBV2 | TRBD1 | CASSEDGQGSTEQYF | TGTGCCAGCAGTGAAGACGGACAGGGGTCGACCGAGCAGTACTTC
few | TRBJ1-1 | TRBV29-1 | TRBD1 | CSGAEGQGVEAFF | TGCAGCGGGGCCGAGGGACAGGGCGTGGAAGCTTTCTTT
- | TRBJ1-2 | TRBV18 | TRBD1 | CASSPRGTGNYGYTF | TGTGCCAGCTCACCACGAGGGACAGGGAACTATGGCTACACCTTC
- | TRBJ1-1 | TRBV6-5 | - | CASSPEINTEAFF | TGTGCCAGCAGTCCCGAGATTAACACTGAAGCTTTCTTT
once | TRBJ2-1 | TRBV14 | TRBD1 | CASSHPVDRGGKNEQFF | TGTGCCAGCAGCCATCCCGTGGACAGGGGGGGTAAAAATGAGCAGTTCTTC
- | TRBJ2-7 | TRBV7-9 | TRBD1 | CASSLADREIGQYF | TGTGCCAGCAGCTTAGCGGACAGGGAAATTGGGCAGTACTTC
few | TRBJ1-2 | TRBV29-1 | - | CSVPKDRANYGYTF | TGCAGCGTCCCGAAGGACAGAGCTAACTATGGCTACACCTTC
once | TRBJ1-5 | TRBV5-8 | - | CASSLLRGQPQHF | TGTGCCAGCAGCTTGTTGAGGGGACAGCCCCAGCATTTT
- | TRBJ2-3 | TRBV29-1 | TRBD2 | CSVGAGFTDTQYF | TGCAGCGTTGGAGCGGGGTTTACAGATACGCAGTATTTT
few | TRBJ1-3 | TRBV27 | - | CASSLRGPRAGNTIYF | TGTGCCAGCAGTCTTAGAGGCCCCAGGGCTGGAAACACCATATATTTT
- | TRBJ2-2 | TRBV27 | TRBD1 | CASSLTGVRELFF | TGTGCCAGCAGTTTAACAGGGGTCCGGGAGCTGTTTTTT
- | TRBJ2-3 | TRBV9 | TRBD1 | CASTLGGVREDTQYF | TGTGCCAGCACTCTAGGGGGCGTTCGGGAAGATACGCAGTATTTT